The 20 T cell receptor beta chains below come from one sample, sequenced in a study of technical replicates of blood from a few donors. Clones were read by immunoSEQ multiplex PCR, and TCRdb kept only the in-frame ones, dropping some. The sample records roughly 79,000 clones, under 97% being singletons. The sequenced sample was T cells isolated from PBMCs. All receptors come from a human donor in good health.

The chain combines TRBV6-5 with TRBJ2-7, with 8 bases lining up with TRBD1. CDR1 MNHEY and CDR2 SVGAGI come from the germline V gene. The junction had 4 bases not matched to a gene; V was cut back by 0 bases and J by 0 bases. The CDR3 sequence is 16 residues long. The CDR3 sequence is CASSYSRGQVSYEQYF. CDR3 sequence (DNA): TGTGCCAGCAGTTACTCGAGGGGACAGGTCTCCTACGAGCAGTACTTC.

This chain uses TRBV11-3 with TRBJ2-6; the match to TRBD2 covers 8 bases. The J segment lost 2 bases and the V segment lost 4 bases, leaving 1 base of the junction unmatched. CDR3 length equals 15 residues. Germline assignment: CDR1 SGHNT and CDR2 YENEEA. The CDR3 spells CASSSGGAGANVLTF. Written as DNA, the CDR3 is TGTGCCAGCAGCTCCGGGGGGGCTGGGGCCAACGTCCTGACTTTC. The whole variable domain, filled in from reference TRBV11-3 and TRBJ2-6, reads EAGVVQSPRYKIIEKKQPVAFWCNPISGHNTLYWYLQNLGQGPELLIRYENEEAVDDSQLPKDRFSAERLKGVDSTLKIQPAELGDSAVYLCASSSGGAGANVLTFGAGSRLTVL.

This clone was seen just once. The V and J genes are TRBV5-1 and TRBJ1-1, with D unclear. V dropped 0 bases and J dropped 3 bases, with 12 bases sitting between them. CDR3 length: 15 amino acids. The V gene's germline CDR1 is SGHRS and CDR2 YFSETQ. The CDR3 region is CASSLEGGGDTEAFF. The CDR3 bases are TGCGCCAGCAGCTTGGAGGGAGGAGGCGACACTGAAGCTTTCTTT. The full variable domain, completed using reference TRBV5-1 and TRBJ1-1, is KAGVTQTPRYLIKTRGQQVTLSCSPISGHRSVSWYQQTPGQGLQFLFEYFSETQRNKGNFPGRFSGRQFSNSRSEMNVSTLELGDSALYLCASSLEGGGDTEAFFGQGTRLTVV.

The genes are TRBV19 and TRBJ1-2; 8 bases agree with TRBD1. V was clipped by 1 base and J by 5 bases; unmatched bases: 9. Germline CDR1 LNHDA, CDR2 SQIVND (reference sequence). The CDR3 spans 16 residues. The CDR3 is CASSIARDRGRYGYTF. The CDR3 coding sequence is TGTGCCAGTAGTATAGCCCGTGACAGGGGCCGGTATGGCTACACCTTC.

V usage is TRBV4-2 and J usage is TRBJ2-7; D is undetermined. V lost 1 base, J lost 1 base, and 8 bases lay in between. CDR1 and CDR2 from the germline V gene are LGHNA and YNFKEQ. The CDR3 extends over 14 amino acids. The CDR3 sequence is CASSQASPSYEQYF. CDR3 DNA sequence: TGTGCCAGCAGCCAAGCGAGCCCGTCCTACGAGCAGTACTTC.

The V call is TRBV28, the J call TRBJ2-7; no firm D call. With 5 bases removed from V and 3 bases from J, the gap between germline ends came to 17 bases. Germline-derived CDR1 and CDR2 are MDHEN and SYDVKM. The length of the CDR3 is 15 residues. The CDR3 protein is CASSKPGGIRYEQYF. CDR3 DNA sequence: TGTGCCAGCAGTAAGCCGGGTGGCATCCGCTACGAGCAGTACTTC.

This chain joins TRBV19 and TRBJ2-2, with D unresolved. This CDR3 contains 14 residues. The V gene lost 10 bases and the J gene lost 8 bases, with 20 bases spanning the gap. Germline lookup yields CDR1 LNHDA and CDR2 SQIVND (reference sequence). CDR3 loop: CATASTSGAGELFF. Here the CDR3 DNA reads TGTGCCACTGCCAGCACGTCGGGTGCTGGGGAGCTGTTTTTT.

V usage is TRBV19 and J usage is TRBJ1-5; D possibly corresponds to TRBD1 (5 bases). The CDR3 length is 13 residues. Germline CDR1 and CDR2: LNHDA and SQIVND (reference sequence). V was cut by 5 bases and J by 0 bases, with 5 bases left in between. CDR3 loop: CASSQGSNQPQHF. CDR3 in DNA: TGTGCCAGTAGTCAGGGTAGCAATCAGCCCCAGCATTTT.

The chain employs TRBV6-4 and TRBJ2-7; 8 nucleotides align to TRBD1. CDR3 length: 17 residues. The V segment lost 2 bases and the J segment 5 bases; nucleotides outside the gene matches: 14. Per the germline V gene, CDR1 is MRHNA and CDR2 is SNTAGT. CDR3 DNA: TGTGCCAGCAGTGACCCGCAGCTGGACAGGGAAGGAAACGAGCAGTACTTC. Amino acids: CASSDPQLDREGNEQYF.

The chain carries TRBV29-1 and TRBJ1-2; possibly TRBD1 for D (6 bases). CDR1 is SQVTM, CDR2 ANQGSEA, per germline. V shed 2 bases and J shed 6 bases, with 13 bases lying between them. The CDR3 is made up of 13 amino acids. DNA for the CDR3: TGCAGCGTTGAACAGCAGGGGAGGGATGGCTACACCTTC. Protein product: CSVEQQGRDGYTF.

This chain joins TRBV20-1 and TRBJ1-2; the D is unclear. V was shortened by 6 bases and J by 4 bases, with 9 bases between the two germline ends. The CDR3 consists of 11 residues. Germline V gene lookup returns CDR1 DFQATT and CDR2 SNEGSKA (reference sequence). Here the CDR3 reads CSADDIYGYTF. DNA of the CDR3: TGCAGTGCCGACGACATCTATGGCTACACCTTC.

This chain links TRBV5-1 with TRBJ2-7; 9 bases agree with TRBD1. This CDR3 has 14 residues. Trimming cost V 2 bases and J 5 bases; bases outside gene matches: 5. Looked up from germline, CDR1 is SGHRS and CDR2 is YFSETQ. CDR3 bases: TGCGCCAGCAGCTTAGGACAGGGGCTCGACGAGCAGTACTTC. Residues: CASSLGQGLDEQYF.

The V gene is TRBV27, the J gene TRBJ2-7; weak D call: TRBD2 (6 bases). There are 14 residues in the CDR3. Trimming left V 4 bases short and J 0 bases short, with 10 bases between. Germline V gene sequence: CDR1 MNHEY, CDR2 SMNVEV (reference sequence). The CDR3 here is CASSSLANSYEQYF. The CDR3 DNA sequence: TGTGCCAGCAGTTCCCTAGCGAACTCCTACGAGCAGTACTTC.

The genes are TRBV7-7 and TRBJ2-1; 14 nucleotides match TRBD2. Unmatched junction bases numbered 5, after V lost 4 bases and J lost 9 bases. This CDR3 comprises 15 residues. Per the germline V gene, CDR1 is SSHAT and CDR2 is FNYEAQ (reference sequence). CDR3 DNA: TGTGCCAGCAGCTCGGGACTAGCGGGAGCTGCTGAGCAGTTCTTC. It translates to CASSSGLAGAAEQFF.

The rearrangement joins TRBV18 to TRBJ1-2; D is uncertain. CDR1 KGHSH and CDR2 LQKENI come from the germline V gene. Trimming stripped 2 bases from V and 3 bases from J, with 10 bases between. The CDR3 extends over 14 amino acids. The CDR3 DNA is TGTGCCAGCTCACCAAGCGGGCCAGACTATGGCTACACCTTC. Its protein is CASSPSGPDYGYTF.

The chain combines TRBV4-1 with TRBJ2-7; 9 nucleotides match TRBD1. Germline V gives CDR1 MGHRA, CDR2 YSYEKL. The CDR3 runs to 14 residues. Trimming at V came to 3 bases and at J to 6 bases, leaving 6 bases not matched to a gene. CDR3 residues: CASSQGQGVFEQYF. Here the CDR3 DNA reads TGCGCCAGCAGCCAGGGACAGGGTGTTTTCGAGCAGTACTTC.

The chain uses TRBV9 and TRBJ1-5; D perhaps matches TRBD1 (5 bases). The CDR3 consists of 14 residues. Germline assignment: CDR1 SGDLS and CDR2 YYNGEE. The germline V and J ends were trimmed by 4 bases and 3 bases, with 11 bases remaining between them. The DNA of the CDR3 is TGTGCCAGCAGCCCAGGGAATTCCAATCAGCCCCAGCATTTT. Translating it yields CASSPGNSNQPQHF.

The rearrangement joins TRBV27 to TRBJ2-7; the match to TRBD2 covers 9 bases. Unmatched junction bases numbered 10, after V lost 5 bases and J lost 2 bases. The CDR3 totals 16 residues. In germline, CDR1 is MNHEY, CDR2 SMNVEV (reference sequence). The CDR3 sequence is CASSPTPLAGAYEQYF. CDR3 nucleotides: TGTGCCAGCAGTCCGACTCCACTAGCGGGTGCCTACGAGCAGTACTTC.

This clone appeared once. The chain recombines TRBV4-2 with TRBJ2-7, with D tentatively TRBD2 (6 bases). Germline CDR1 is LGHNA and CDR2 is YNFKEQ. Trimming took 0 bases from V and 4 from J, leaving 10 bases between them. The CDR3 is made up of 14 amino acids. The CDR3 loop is CASSQDREVYEQYF. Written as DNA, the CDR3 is TGTGCCAGCAGCCAAGACAGGGAGGTGTACGAGCAGTACTTC.

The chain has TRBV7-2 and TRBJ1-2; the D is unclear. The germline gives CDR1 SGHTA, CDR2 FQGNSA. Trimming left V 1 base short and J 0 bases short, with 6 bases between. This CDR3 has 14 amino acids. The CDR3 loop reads CASSLVTANYGYTF. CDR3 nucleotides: TGTGCCAGCAGCTTAGTTACAGCTAACTATGGCTACACCTTC.